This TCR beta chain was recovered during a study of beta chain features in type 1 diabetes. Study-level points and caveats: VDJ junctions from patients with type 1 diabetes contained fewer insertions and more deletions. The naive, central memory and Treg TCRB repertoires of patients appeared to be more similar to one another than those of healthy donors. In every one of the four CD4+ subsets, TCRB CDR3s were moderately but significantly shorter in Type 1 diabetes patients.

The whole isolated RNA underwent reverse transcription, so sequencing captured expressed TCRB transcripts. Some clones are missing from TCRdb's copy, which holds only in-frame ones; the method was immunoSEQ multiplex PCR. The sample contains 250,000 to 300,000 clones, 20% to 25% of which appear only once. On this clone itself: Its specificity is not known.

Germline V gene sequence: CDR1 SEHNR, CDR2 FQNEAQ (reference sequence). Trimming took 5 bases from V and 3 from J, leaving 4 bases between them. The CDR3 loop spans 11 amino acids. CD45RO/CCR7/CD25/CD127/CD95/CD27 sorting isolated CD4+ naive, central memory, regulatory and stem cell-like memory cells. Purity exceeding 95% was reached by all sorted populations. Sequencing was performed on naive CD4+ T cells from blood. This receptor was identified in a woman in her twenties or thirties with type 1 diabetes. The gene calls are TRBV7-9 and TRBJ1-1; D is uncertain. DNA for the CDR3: TGTGCCAGCAGCCTCGACACTGAAGCTTTCTTT. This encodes CASSLDTEAFF.